A single sample is the source of the 30 T cell receptor beta chains below, sequenced in a study of T cells in localized non-small cell lung cancer. The data were produced by immunoSEQ multiplex PCR, yet TCRdb's version contains in-frame clones alone and is incomplete. The sample yields about 24,000 clones, more than 85% seen once. The source material was peripheral blood, sampled before any cancer treatment. Every receptor here comes from a man between 40 and 75 years old with stage III squamous cell lung carcinoma.

This chain uses TRBV7-7 with TRBJ2-2; 12 bases match TRBD2. V dropped 4 bases and J dropped 4; count of bases not matched to a gene: 7. Germline CDR1 and CDR2: SSHAT and FNYEAQ (reference sequence). The CDR3 loop spans 17 amino acids. The CDR3: CASSSRLAGVSTGELFF. CDR3 DNA: TGTGCCAGCAGCTCCCGACTAGCGGGAGTTAGCACCGGGGAGCTGTTTTTT.

For the CDR3, the DNA is TGTGCCAGCAGCCCCGGGACCGGGCGGGAGCAGTACTTC. Its translation: CASSPGTGREQYF. The chain employs TRBV11-3 and TRBJ2-7; D possibly matches TRBD1 or TRBD2 (5 bases each). The CDR3 covers 13 residues. CDR1 and CDR2 from the germline V gene are SGHNT and YENEEA. The V gene lost 5 bases and the J gene lost 7 bases, with 15 bases spanning the gap.

This clone was seen a single time. The chain employs TRBV10-3 and TRBJ1-2; D unresolved. The CDR3 spans 13 residues. Germline V gives CDR1 ENHRY, CDR2 SYGVKD. V was pared by 0 bases and J by 2 bases, with 4 bases between. The CDR3 here is CAISESVNYGYTF. CDR3 DNA: TGTGCCATCAGTGAGTCGGTCAACTATGGCTACACCTTC.

This chain connects TRBV7-9 to TRBJ2-3, with 9 bases lining up with TRBD2. CDR1 is SEHNR and CDR2 is FQNEAQ in the germline V gene (reference sequence). V was clipped by 5 bases and J by 4 bases; unmatched bases: 10. This CDR3 has 16 amino acids. The CDR3 loop is CASSPRDSGSSDTQYF. CDR3 in DNA: TGTGCCAGCAGCCCCCGGGATAGCGGGAGCTCAGATACGCAGTATTTT.

This clone has just one count. The genes are TRBV4-3 and TRBJ2-6; D unresolved. CDR1 and CDR2 from the germline V gene are LGHNA and YSLEER. V gave up 0 bases and J gave up 4 bases, with 10 bases separating them. The CDR3 runs to 16 residues. CDR3 sequence (DNA): TGCGCCAGCAGCCAAGAGCTAAGGCCCGGGGCCAACGTCCTGACTTTC. It specifies CASSQELRPGANVLTF.

The V and J genes are TRBV7-3 and TRBJ2-5; possible D gene TRBD2, 5 bases. This CDR3 spans 13 amino acids. Trimming removed 3 bases from V and 5 bases from J, with 10 bases in between. Germline V gene lookup returns CDR1 SGHTA and CDR2 FQGTGA. The CDR3 loop is CASSLWEQETQYF. The CDR3 DNA reads as TGTGCCAGCAGCTTGTGGGAGCAGGAGACCCAGTACTTC.

This clone has just one count. The gene calls are TRBV19 and TRBJ1-2, with D maybe TRBD1 (6 bases). Germline CDR1 is LNHDA and CDR2 is SQIVND (reference sequence). Trimming removed 3 bases at V and 6 bases at J, with 14 bases between. The CDR3 spans 14 residues. CDR3 coding DNA: TGTGCCAGTAGTATGGGTAACAGGGCAAATGGCTACACCTTC. Translated, it gives CASSMGNRANGYTF.

This chain links TRBV9 with TRBJ2-3; a possible D gene is TRBD2 (6 bases). Deletions cut 0 bases from V and 2 bases from J, with 10 bases between. The CDR3 runs 15 residues. Germline values: CDR1 SGDLS, CDR2 YYNGEE. The CDR3 here is CASSVVEGPTDTQYF. For the CDR3, the DNA is TGTGCCAGCAGCGTAGTGGAGGGTCCCACAGATACGCAGTATTTT.

The V call is TRBV7-9, the J call TRBJ2-1, with 7 bases identical to TRBD1. CDR1 is SEHNR, CDR2 FQNEAQ, per germline (reference sequence). V lost 4 bases, J lost 5 bases, and 8 bases stayed unmatched. The CDR3 extends over 15 amino acids. CDR3 nucleotide sequence: TGTGCCAGCAGCTACAGCCCCGACAGGGACAATGAGCAGTTCTTC. Protein product: CASSYSPDRDNEQFF.

V gene TRBV5-1 combines with J gene TRBJ2-3; 10 positions match TRBD2. Trimming took 0 bases from V and 6 from J; bases not matched to a gene: 4. The CDR3 covers 15 residues. Germline assignment: CDR1 SGHRS and CDR2 YFSETQ. The DNA for the CDR3 is TGCGCCAGCAGCTTGGCCTCGGGACTAGCGGATACGCAGTATTTT. The encoded protein is CASSLASGLADTQYF.

V gene TRBV28 combines with J gene TRBJ1-1, with unresolved D. There are 13 residues in the CDR3. Per germline, CDR1 MDHEN and CDR2 SYDVKM. Trimming pared 0 bases from V and 0 bases from J, leaving 2 bases between. The CDR3 bases are TGTGCCAGCAGTTTATGGCTGAACACTGAAGCTTTCTTT. Its protein product is CASSLWLNTEAFF.

V gene TRBV4-2 combines with J gene TRBJ1-6, with D possibly being TRBD1 (5 bases). The germline CDR1 and CDR2 sequences are LGHNA and YNFKEQ. The V end was cut by 0 bases, the J end by 7 bases, with 10 bases between. CDR3 length equals 15 residues. The CDR3 coding sequence is TGTGCCAGCAGCCAAGATCGGGACGGAAATTCACCCCTCCACTTT. Translating it yields CASSQDRDGNSPLHF.

The table lists this clone with a count of one. The rearrangement links TRBV5-1 to TRBJ1-3, with unresolved D. CDR1 and CDR2 (germline): SGHRS, YFSETQ. V was shortened by 2 bases and J by 0 bases, with 15 bases between the two germline ends. The CDR3 is 17 amino acids. The CDR3 DNA follows: TGCGCCAGCAGCTTCAACCAGGACGGCCTCTCTGGAAACACCATATATTTT. Amino acids: CASSFNQDGLSGNTIYF.

This chain joins TRBV28 and TRBJ1-5; a possible D gene is TRBD1 (5 bases). The V and J ends lost 1 base and 7 bases respectively, with 11 bases between them. This CDR3 comprises 14 residues. Germline V CDR1 and CDR2: MDHEN, SYDVKM. CDR3 DNA sequence: TGTGCCAGCAGTTTATCGGGCAGGGCCCAGCCCCAGCATTTT. This sequence encodes CASSLSGRAQPQHF.

CDR3 residues: CASSAPRTGGSYSYEQYF. CDR3 DNA: TGTGCCAGCAGTGCCCCCAGGACAGGGGGCTCGTACTCCTACGAGCAGTACTTC. The genes are TRBV28 and TRBJ2-7, with 11 bases identical to TRBD1. The CDR3 contains 18 residues. The trim removed 5 bases at V and 0 bases at J, leaving 12 bases unmatched. Per the germline V gene, CDR1 is MDHEN and CDR2 is SYDVKM.

V usage is TRBV6-5 and J usage is TRBJ1-2; possibly TRBD1 for D (5 bases). The CDR3 consists of 14 residues. Germline CDR1 MNHEY, CDR2 SVGAGI. Trimming took 2 bases from V and 4 from J, leaving 11 bases between them. This CDR3 is CASSYAGGVYGYTF. The CDR3 bases are TGTGCCAGCAGTTACGCGGGGGGGGTCTATGGCTACACCTTC.

A word on this clone: This same CDR3 is encoded by further DNA sequences in the sample. V is TRBV18 and J is TRBJ2-3; TRBD2 agrees at 14 bases. Germline trimming cut 6 bases from V and 1 base from J; bases unmatched to any gene: 3. The CDR3 has 16 residues. Germline CDR1 reads KGHSH; CDR2 reads LQKENI. The CDR3 DNA reads as TGTGCCAGCTCCTCGGGACTAGCGGGGGGCACAGATACGCAGTATTTT. Its translation is CASSSGLAGGTDTQYF.

V is TRBV11-2 and J is TRBJ2-7; TRBD2 aligns across 7 bases. CDR1 is SGHAT and CDR2 is FQNNGV in the germline V gene. This CDR3 has 15 amino acids. Trimming took 4 bases from V and 1 from J; bases not matched to a gene: 7. The DNA for the CDR3 is TGTGCCAGCAGCTCCGTTTCTAGCGGTTCCTACGAGCAGTACTTC. Protein sequence: CASSSVSSGSYEQYF.

V and J are TRBV30 and TRBJ2-7, with TRBD1 identical over 7 bases. The junction had 11 bases not matched to a gene; V was cut back by 3 bases and J by 0 bases. This CDR3 is built from 16 residues. Germline lookup yields CDR1 GTSNPN and CDR2 SVGIG (reference sequence). The CDR3 nucleotides are TGTGCCTGGAGGGGGACGTTAGGGGGCTCCTCCTACGAGCAGTACTTC. Its protein is CAWRGTLGGSSYEQYF.

The CDR3 bases are TGTGCCAGCAGCGTAGGGAGGGGGGAGGCCACGGGTGAGCAGTTCTTC. Translation gives CASSVGRGEATGEQFF. The chain combines TRBV9 with TRBJ2-1; D is perhaps TRBD1 or TRBD2 (6 bases each). Germline loops: CDR1 SGDLS, CDR2 YYNGEE. With 0 bases removed from V and 9 bases from J, the gap between germline ends came to 19 bases. The CDR3 has 16 residues.

This chain joins TRBV27 and TRBJ2-1; D gene uncertain. The CDR3 is made up of 15 amino acids. Trimming pared 5 bases from V and 3 bases from J, leaving 14 bases between. From germline, CDR1 is MNHEY and CDR2 SMNVEV (reference sequence). The CDR3 bases are TGTGCCAGCAGTCTTTTAGCACGGAACTACAATGAGCAGTTCTTC. It is translated as CASSLLARNYNEQFF.

This clone came up a few times. J is TRBJ1-1 and V is TRBV11-2; the D gene is possibly TRBD1 (6 bases). V shed 8 bases and J shed 6 bases, with 16 bases lying between them. Germline-derived CDR1 and CDR2 are SGHAT and FQNNGV. CDR3 length: 13 amino acids. CDR3 sequence reads: CASSAQGRAEAFF. CDR3 coding DNA: TGTGCCAGCTCTGCACAGGGCCGGGCTGAAGCTTTCTTT.

CDR3 sequence: CASSVVGTGSGNTIYF. The CDR3 DNA sequence: TGTGCCAGCAGCGTAGTCGGGACCGGGTCTGGAAACACCATATATTTT. This sequence joins TRBV9 and TRBJ1-3, with D tentatively TRBD1 (5 bases). With 0 bases removed from V and 1 base from J, the gap between germline ends came to 11 bases. Germline CDR1 and CDR2: SGDLS and YYNGEE. This CDR3 spans 16 amino acids.

The chain combines TRBV4-2 with TRBJ2-3; 11 bases line up with TRBD1. CDR3 length: 15 residues. J gave up 11 bases and V 2 bases, and 9 bases lay outside the gene matches. The germline V gene encodes CDR1 LGHNA and CDR2 YNFKEQ. Written as DNA, the CDR3 is TGTGCCAGCAGCCAAAATCCCGGGACAGGGGGTCGGCAGTATTTT. Protein: CASSQNPGTGGRQYF.

The chain joins TRBV9 to TRBJ2-1, with TRBD1 matching over 7 bases. This CDR3 is built from 16 residues. From germline, CDR1 is SGDLS and CDR2 YYNGEE. V gave up 4 bases and J gave up 5 bases; unmatched junction bases: 12. The CDR3 DNA sequence: TGTGCCAGCAGCACAAAAAGAACAGGGGACCACAATGAGCAGTTCTTC. Its translation: CASSTKRTGDHNEQFF.

The J gene is TRBJ2-7, the V gene TRBV5-5; tentatively, D is TRBD1 (7 bases). The CDR3 extends over 15 amino acids. Germline assignment: CDR1 SGHKS and CDR2 YYEKEE (reference sequence). V lost 4 bases to trimming and J lost 7 bases, with 21 bases between them. The chain's CDR3 is CASSPTRQGGAEQYF. The DNA for the CDR3 is TGTGCCAGCAGCCCGACCCGACAGGGAGGTGCGGAGCAGTACTTC. Full variable domain (rest looked up from reference TRBV5-5 and TRBJ2-7): DAGVTQSPTHLIKTRGQQVTLRCSPISGHKSVSWYQQVLGQGPQFIFQYYEKEERGRGNFPDRFSARQFPNYSSELNVNALLLGDSALYLCASSPTRQGGAEQYFGPGTRLTVT.

The chain uses TRBV15 and TRBJ2-2; 7 positions agree with TRBD2. The CDR3 runs 16 residues. V gave up 0 bases and J gave up 4 bases; unmatched junction bases: 5. Germline CDR1 reads LNHNV; CDR2 reads YYDKDF (reference sequence). This CDR3 reads CATSRDQAGLTGELFF. CDR3 DNA sequence: TGTGCCACCAGCAGAGATCAAGCGGGGCTCACCGGGGAGCTGTTTTTT.

V usage is TRBV30 and J usage is TRBJ1-3; D gene uncertain. CDR3 length: 14 residues. Trimming removed 1 base from V and 4 bases from J, with 11 bases in between. CDR1 and CDR2 (germline): GTSNPN, SVGIG (reference sequence). CDR3 sequence: CAWSAGGGGNTIYF. In DNA, the CDR3 is TGTGCCTGGAGTGCTGGAGGTGGGGGAAACACCATATATTTT.

This clone was counted a single time. This sequence joins TRBV28 and TRBJ2-3, with 7 positions matching TRBD2. Looked up from germline, CDR1 is MDHEN and CDR2 is SYDVKM. The CDR3 extends over 15 amino acids. J gave up 2 bases and V 2 bases, and 4 bases lay outside the gene matches. DNA of the CDR3: TGTGCCAGCAGTTTAACCAGCGGGATCACAGATACGCAGTATTTT. Translating it yields CASSLTSGITDTQYF.

The chain recombines TRBV4-3 with TRBJ1-4, with D unresolved. Germline V gene sequence: CDR1 LGHNA, CDR2 YSLEER. V shed 4 bases and J shed 7 bases, with 16 bases lying between them. This CDR3 comprises 15 residues. CDR3 sequence (DNA): TGCGCCAGCAGCCCCTCGGGTGGGGTTAGTGAAAAACTGTTTTTT. Its translation: CASSPSGGVSEKLFF.